The rows below give T cell receptor beta chains drawn from one sample of a study of blood T cell repertoires in COVID-19. Using immunoSEQ multiplex PCR, the repertoire was profiled, and TCRdb retains in-frame clones only, with some absent. Among some 120,000 clones listed, just under 80% were seen once. Sequenced: peripheral blood. All receptors come from a human donor in a cohort sampled during active COVID-19. The conserved cysteine and the conserved F or W are not part of the CDR3 here. Some rows mark clone size as missing; the rest say once, few, many or name a class of expanded clone.

cdr3_aa clone_size v_call cdr3_length
ASSLEGGPVNEQF - TRBV5-1 13
ASSNGQGAYYGYT - TRBV7-3 13
ASSLVNQGYGYT - TRBV11-2 12
ASSLGGGYEQY - TRBV5-1 11
SASYRGQDVYEQY - TRBV20-1 13
ASSGGTGDQPQH once TRBV5-1 12
ASSQSGTSGGANVAGELF - TRBV23-1 18
ASTLGGQGWRQF - TRBV6-6 12
ASSFGQGALDEQF few TRBV7-9 13
ASTKRPGNEKLF - TRBV2 12
ASSSGGLAGGAYEQY - TRBV5-4 15
ASSLGTSGVYEQY - TRBV7-8 13
ASRAGTGGFFYNSPLH - TRBV27 16
ASSSDRVNNQPQH once TRBV28 13
ASRIQARGSPLH - TRBV19 12
ASTSAGLAVQETQY - TRBV5-4 14
SVEVRGNQNTEAF - TRBV29-1 13
ASSVGLTGGLNSPLH - TRBV9 15
ASSLSGSYGYT - TRBV5-8 11
ASSQTGIEQY - TRBV4-3 10
ASSPERGVQETQY - TRBV19 13
ASSPLSGVAGSPLH few TRBV4-2 14
ASSLASPGGNAEAF - TRBV7-9 14
ASSLTKGPKESGYT - TRBV18 14
ASSFGENYEQY - TRBV5-4 11
ASSSWIGNEQF - TRBV28 11
ASSPEEGLGSYNSPLH - TRBV5-4 16
ASSFTSGTYNEQF - TRBV5-4 13
ASSMREDQPQH - TRBV7-6 11
ATSDLSGLAGEHNEQF once TRBV24-1 16